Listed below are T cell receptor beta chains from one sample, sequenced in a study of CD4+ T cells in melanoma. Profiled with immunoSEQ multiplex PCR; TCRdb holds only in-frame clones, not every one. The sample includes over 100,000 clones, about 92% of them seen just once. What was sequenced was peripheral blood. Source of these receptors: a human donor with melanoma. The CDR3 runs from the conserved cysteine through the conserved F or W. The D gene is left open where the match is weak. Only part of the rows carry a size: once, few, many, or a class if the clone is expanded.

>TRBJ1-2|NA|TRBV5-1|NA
CASSNQGEGFYTF
TGCGCCAGCAGTAACCAGGGCGAGGGGTTCTACACCTTC
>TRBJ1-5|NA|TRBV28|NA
CASQLTGVGQPQHF
TGTGCCAGCCAACTCACCGGGGTCGGTCAGCCCCAGCATTTT
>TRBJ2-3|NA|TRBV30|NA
CAWTGLGRDTQYF
TGTGCCTGGACGGGGTTGGGCAGAGATACGCAGTATTTT
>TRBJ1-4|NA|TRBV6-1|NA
CASRRYEKLFF
TGTGCCAGCCGACGGTATGAAAAACTGTTTTTT
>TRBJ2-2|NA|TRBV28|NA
CASSLFGRVGATNTGELFF
TGTGCCAGCAGTTTATTCGGTCGGGTCGGGGCCACGAACACCGGGGAGCTGTTTTTT
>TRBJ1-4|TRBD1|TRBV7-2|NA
CASSEQTGRTEKLFF
TGTGCCAGCAGCGAGCAGACAGGGCGGACGGAAAAACTGTTTTTT
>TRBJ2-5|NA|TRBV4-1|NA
CASSNRARSETQYF
TGCGCCAGCAGTAACCGGGCTAGATCTGAGACCCAGTACTTC
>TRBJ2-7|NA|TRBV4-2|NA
CASSQEIGVGTYEQYF
TGTGCCAGCAGCCAAGAAATAGGGGTAGGTACCTACGAGCAGTACTTC
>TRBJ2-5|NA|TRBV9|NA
CASSPTGGQGKETQYF
TGTGCCAGCAGCCCTACTGGCGGGCAGGGAAAAGAGACCCAGTACTTC
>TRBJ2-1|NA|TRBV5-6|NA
CASSLVAGRFLVNNEQFF
TGTGCCAGCAGCTTGGTGGCAGGGCGTTTCCTAGTAAACAATGAGCAGTTCTTC
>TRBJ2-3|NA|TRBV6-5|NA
CASSYSRGTQYF
TGTGCCAGCAGTTACTCGCGAGGTACGCAGTATTTT
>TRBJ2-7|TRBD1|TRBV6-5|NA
CASRDGTGGTYEQYF
TGTGCCAGCAGGGACGGGACAGGGGGGACCTACGAGCAGTACTTC
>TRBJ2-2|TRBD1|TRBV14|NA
CASSPRQGPLTGELFF
TGTGCCAGCAGCCCGCGACAGGGACCCCTCACCGGGGAGCTGTTTTTT
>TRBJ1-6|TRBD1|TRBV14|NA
CASQTGTANSPLHF
TGTGCCAGTCAGACCGGGACAGCCAATTCACCCCTCCACTTT
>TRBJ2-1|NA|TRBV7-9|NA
CASSSGGSYNEQFF
TGTGCCAGCAGCTCTGGGGGCTCCTACAATGAGCAGTTCTTC
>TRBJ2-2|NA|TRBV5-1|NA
CASSLVVGNTGELFF
TGCGCCAGCAGCTTGGTAGTGGGGAACACCGGGGAGCTGTTTTTT
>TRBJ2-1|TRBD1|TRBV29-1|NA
CSVEVQTGGSYNEQFF
TGCAGCGTTGAAGTCCAAACAGGGGGCTCCTACAATGAGCAGTTCTTC
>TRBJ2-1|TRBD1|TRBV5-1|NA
CASSPRDRVYNEQFF
TGCGCCAGCAGCCCCCGGGACAGGGTCTACAATGAGCAGTTCTTC
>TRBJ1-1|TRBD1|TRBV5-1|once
CASSLGGQGMGMNTEAFF
TGCGCCAGCAGCTTGGGGGGACAGGGCATGGGGATGAACACTGAAGCTTTCTTT
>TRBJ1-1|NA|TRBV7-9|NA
CASSFTGDTEAFF
TGTGCCAGCAGCTTTACGGGGGACACTGAAGCTTTCTTT
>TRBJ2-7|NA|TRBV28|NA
CASSPGSSYEQYF
TGTGCCAGCAGCCCCGGGAGCTCCTACGAGCAGTACTTC
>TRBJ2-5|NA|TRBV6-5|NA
CASSYEHGAETQYF
TGTGCCAGCAGTTATGAGCACGGGGCAGAGACCCAGTACTTC
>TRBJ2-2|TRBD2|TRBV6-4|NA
CASSDSASGGTNTGELFF
TGTGCCAGCAGTGACTCGGCTAGCGGGGGGACCAACACCGGGGAGCTGTTTTTT
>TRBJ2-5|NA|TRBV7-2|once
CASSLIGGQETQYF
TGTGCCAGCAGCTTAATAGGGGGGCAAGAGACCCAGTACTTC
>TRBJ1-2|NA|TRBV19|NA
CASSIGTVPSYTF
TGTGCCAGTAGTATAGGCACGGTTCCCAGCTACACCTTC
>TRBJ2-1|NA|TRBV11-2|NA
CASSLSSYEQFF
TGTGCCAGCAGCTTATCTAGTTATGAGCAGTTCTTC
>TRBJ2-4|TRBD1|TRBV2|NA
CASSERTGETFQYF
TGTGCCAGCAGTGAACGGACAGGGGAAACATTTCAGTACTTC
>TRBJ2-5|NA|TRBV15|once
CATSRRDPQETQYF
TGTGCCACCAGCAGACGGGACCCCCAAGAGACCCAGTACTTC
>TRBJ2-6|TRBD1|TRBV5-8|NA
CASSSDYWTGGTGANVLTF
TGTGCCAGCAGCAGCGATTATTGGACAGGGGGTACTGGGGCCAACGTCCTGACTTTC
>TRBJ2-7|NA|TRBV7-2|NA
CASSLVADRSYEQYF
TGTGCCAGCAGCTTAGTGGCGGACCGCTCCTACGAGCAGTACTTC
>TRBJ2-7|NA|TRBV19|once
CASSTDSQQSYEQYF
TGTGCCAGTAGCACAGACAGTCAACAGTCCTACGAGCAGTACTTC
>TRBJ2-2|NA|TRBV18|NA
CASSPGTNTGELFF
TGTGCCAGCTCACCAGGGACTAACACCGGGGAGCTGTTTTTT
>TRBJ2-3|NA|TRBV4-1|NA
CASSQLGWGTDTQYF
TGCGCCAGCAGCCAGTTGGGATGGGGCACAGATACGCAGTATTTT
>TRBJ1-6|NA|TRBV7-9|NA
CASSLVQGAHSPLHF
TGTGCCAGCAGCTTGGTCCAAGGGGCACATTCACCCCTCCACTTT
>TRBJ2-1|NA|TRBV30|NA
CAWQFRGEQFF
TGTGCCTGGCAATTCCGGGGGGAGCAGTTCTTC
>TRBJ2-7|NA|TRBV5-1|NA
CASSLALDNYEQYF
TGCGCCAGCAGCTTGGCCCTGGACAACTACGAGCAGTACTTC
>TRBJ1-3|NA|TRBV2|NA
CASSPGAGNTIYF
TGTGCCAGCTCTCCGGGGGCAGGAAACACCATATATTTT
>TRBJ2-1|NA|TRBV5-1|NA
CASSLAGGGGEEQFF
TGCGCCAGCAGCTTGGCAGGGGGCGGGGGAGAGGAGCAGTTCTTC
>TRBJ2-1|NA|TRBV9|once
CASSVAGGVNEQFF
TGTGCCAGCAGCGTAGCTGGAGGGGTGAATGAGCAGTTCTTC
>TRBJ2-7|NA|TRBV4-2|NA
CASSQDLGRQGGYEQYF
TGTGCCAGCAGCCAAGATCTAGGGAGGCAGGGGGGGTACGAGCAGTACTTC
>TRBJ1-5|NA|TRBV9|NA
CASSPGPDGNQPQHF
TGTGCCAGCAGCCCCGGACCAGATGGCAATCAGCCCCAGCATTTT
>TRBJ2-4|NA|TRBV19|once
CASSISGVGIQYF
TGTGCCAGTAGTATATCAGGGGTGGGCATTCAGTACTTC
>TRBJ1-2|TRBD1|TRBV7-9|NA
CASSSTMTGTGGYTF
TGTGCCAGCAGCTCCACAATGACAGGGACTGGGGGCTACACCTTC
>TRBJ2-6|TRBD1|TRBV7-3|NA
CASSKRTGTGANVLTF
TGTGCCAGCAGCAAAAGGACAGGGACTGGGGCCAACGTCCTGACTTTC
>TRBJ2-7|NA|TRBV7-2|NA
CASSFPNFGGTSYEQYF
TGTGCCAGCAGCTTCCCTAATTTTGGCGGGACCTCCTACGAGCAGTACTTC
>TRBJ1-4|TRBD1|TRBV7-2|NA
CASSSTGDRGEKLFF
TGTGCCAGCAGCTCCACCGGGGACAGGGGGGAAAAACTGTTTTTT
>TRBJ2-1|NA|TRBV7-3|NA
CASSPHPTSYNEQFF
TGTGCCAGCAGCCCCCATCCGACTAGTTACAATGAGCAGTTCTTC
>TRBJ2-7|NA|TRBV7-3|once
CASSLRGTDSYEQYF
TGTGCCAGCAGCTTAAGGGGGACTGACTCCTACGAGCAGTACTTC
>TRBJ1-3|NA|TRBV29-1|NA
CSVVGGRNTIYF
TGCAGCGTTGTTGGAGGGAGAAACACCATATATTTT
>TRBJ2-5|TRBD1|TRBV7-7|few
CASSPGTGGQETQYF
TGTGCCAGCAGCCCTGGGACAGGGGGTCAAGAGACCCAGTACTTC
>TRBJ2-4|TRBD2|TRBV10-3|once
CAISGGAENIQYF
TGTGCCATCAGCGGGGGGGCGGAAAACATTCAGTACTTC
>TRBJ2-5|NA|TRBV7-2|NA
CASSTRGYQETQYF
TGTGCCAGCAGCACCAGAGGGTACCAAGAGACCCAGTACTTC
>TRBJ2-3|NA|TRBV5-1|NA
CASSLAWGQTDTQYF
TGCGCCAGCAGCTTGGCCTGGGGACAAACAGATACGCAGTATTTT
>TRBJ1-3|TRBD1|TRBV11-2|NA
CASSRPGQKYSGNTIYF
TGTGCCAGCAGCAGACCGGGACAGAAGTACTCTGGAAACACCATATATTTT
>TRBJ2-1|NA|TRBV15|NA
CATSTPGRRNEQFF
TGTGCCACCAGCACCCCGGGGAGGAGGAATGAGCAGTTCTTC
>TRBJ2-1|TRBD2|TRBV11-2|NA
CASSLAGLAGYNEQFF
TGTGCCAGCAGCTTAGCTGGTCTAGCGGGATACAATGAGCAGTTCTTC
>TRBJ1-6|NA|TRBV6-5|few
CASSYSADTGNSPLHF
TGTGCCAGCAGTTACTCCGCGGACACGGGGAATTCACCCCTCCACTTT
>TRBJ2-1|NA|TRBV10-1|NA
CASTAPADYPWDEQFF
TGCGCCAGCACCGCCCCGGCGGACTACCCCTGGGATGAGCAGTTCTTC
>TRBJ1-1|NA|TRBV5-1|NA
CASSQRSTEAFF
TGCGCCAGCAGTCAGAGGAGCACTGAAGCTTTCTTT
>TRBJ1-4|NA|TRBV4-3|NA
CASGTTEKLFF
TGCGCCAGCGGTACAACTGAAAAACTGTTTTTT